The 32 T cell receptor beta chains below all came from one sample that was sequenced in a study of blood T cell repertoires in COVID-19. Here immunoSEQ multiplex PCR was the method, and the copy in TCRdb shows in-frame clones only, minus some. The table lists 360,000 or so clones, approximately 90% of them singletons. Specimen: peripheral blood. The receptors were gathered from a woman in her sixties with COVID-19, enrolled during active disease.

CDR3 bases: TGTGCCAGTAGTACGACAGGGGGCTACACCTTC. As protein: CASSTTGGYTF. V gene TRBV19 combines with J gene TRBJ1-2, with 7 bases identical to TRBD1. In germline, CDR1 is LNHDA, CDR2 SQIVND (reference sequence). The J segment lost 8 bases and the V segment lost 4 bases, leaving 1 base of the junction unmatched. The CDR3 covers 11 residues.

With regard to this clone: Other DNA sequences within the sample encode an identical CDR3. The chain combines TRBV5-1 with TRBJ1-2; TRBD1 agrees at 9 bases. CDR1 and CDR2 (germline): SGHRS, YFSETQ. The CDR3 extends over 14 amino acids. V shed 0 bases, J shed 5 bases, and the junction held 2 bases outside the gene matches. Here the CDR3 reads CASSLDGQGYGYTF. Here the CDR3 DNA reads TGCGCCAGCAGCTTGGACGGACAGGGGTATGGCTACACCTTC.

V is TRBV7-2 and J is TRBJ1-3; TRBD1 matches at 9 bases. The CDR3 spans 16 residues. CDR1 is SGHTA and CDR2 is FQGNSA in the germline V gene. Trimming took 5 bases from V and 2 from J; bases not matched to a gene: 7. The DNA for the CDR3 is TGTGCCAGCAGCCATCATGGGACAGGGACTGGAAACACCATATATTTT. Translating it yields CASSHHGTGTGNTIYF.

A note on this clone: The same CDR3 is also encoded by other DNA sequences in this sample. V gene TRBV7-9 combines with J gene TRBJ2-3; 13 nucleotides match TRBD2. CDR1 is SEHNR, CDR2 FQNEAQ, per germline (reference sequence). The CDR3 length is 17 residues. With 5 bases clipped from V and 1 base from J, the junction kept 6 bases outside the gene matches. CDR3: CASSQPGLAGGTDTQYF. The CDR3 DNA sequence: TGTGCCAGCAGCCAACCCGGACTAGCGGGGGGCACAGATACGCAGTATTTT. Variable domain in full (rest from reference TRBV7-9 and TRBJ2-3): DTGVSQNPRHKITKRGQNVTFRCDPISEHNRLYWYRQTLGQGPEFLTYFQNEAQLEKSRLLSDRFSAERPKGSFSTLEIQRTEQGDSAMYLCASSQPGLAGGTDTQYFGPGTRLTVL.

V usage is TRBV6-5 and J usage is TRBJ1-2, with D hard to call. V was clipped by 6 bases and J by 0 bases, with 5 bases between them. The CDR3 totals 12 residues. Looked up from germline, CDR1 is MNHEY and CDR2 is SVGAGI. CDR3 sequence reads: CASSQSNYGYTF. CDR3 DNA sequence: TGTGCCAGCAGCCAATCTAACTATGGCTACACCTTC.

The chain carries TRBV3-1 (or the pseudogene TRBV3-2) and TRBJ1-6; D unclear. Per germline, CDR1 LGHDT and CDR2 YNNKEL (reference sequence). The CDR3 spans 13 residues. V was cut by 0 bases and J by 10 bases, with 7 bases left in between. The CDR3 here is CASSQDGSSPLHF. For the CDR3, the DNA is TGTGCCAGCAGCCAAGATGGTAGCTCACCCCTCCACTTT.

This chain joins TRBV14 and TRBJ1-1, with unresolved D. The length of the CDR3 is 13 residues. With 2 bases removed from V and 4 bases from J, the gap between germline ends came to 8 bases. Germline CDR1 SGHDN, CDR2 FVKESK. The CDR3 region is CASSQSQVTEAFF. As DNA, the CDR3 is TGTGCCAGCAGCCAATCTCAGGTCACTGAAGCTTTCTTT.

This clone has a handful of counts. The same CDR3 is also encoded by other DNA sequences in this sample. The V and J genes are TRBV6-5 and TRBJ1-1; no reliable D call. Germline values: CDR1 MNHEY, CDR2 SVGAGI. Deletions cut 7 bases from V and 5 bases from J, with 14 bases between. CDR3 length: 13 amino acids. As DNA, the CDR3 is TGTGCCAGCAAACCGACGGGGAGGACTGAAGCTTTCTTT. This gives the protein CASKPTGRTEAFF.

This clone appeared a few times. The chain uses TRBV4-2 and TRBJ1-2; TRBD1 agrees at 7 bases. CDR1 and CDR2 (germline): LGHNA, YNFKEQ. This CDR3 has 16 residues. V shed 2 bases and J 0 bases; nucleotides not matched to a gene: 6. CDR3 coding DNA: TGTGCCAGCAGCCAACCCGGGACAGCCACTAACTATGGCTACACCTTC. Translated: CASSQPGTATNYGYTF.

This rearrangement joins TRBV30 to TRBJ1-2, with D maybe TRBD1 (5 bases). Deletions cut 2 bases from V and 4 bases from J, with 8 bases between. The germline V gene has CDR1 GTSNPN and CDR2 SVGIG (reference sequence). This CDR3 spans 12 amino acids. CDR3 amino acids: CAWSPQAYGYTF. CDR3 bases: TGTGCCTGGAGTCCACAGGCCTATGGCTACACCTTC. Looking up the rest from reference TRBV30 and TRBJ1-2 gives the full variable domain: SQTIHQWPATLVQPVGSPLSLECTVEGTSNPNLYWYRQAAGRGLQLLFYSVGIGQISSEVPQNLSASRPQDRQFILSSKKLLLSDSGFYLCAWSPQAYGYTFGSGTRLTVV.

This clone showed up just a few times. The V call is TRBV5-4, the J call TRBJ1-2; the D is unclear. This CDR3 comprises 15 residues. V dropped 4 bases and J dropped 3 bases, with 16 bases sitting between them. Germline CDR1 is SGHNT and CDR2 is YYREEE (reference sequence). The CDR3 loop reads CASSLTPPGYYGYTF. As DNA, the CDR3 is TGTGCCAGCAGCCTGACACCTCCAGGATACTATGGCTACACCTTC.

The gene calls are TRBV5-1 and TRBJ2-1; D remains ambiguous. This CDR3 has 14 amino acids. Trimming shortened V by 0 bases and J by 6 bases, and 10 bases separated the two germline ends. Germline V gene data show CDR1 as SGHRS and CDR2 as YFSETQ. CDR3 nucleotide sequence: TGCGCCAGCAGCTTGGAGGCTAGAAGCAATGAGCAGTTCTTC. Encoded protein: CASSLEARSNEQFF. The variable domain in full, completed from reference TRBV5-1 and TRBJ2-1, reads KAGVTQTPRYLIKTRGQQVTLSCSPISGHRSVSWYQQTPGQGLQFLFEYFSETQRNKGNFPGRFSGRQFSNSRSEMNVSTLELGDSALYLCASSLEARSNEQFFGPGTRLTVL.

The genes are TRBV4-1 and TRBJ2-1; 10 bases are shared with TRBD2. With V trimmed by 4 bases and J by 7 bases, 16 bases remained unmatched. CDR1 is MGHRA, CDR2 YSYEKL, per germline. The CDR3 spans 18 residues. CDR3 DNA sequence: TGCGCCAGCAGCCGCTCAAGGGGTGGGACTAGCGAAGTAAATGAGCAGTTCTTC. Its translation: CASSRSRGGTSEVNEQFF.

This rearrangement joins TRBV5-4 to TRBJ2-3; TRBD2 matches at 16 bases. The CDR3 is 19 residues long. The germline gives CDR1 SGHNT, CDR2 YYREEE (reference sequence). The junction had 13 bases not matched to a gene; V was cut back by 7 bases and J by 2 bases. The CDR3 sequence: CASPSTGTSGGAVTDTQYF. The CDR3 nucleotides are TGTGCCAGCCCCTCCACCGGGACTAGCGGGGGGGCGGTCACAGATACGCAGTATTTT. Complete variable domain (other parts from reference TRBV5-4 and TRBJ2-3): ETGVTQSPTHLIKTRGQQVTLRCSSQSGHNTVSWYQQALGQGPQFIFQYYREEENGRGNFPPRFSGLQFPNYSSELNVNALELDDSALYLCASPSTGTSGGAVTDTQYFGPGTRLTVL.

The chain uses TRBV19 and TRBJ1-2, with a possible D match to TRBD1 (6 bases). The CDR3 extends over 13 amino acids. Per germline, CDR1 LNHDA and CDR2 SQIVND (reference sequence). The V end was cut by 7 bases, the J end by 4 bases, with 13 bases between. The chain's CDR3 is CASTKGGSYGYTF. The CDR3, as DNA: TGTGCCAGTACCAAGGGGGGGAGCTATGGCTACACCTTC.

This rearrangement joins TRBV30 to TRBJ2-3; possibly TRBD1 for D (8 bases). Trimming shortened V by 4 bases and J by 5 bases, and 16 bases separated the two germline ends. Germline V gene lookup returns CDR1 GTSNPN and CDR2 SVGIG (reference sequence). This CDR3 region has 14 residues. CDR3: CAWTTGAGVDTQYF. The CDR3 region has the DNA TGTGCCTGGACGACAGGGGCGGGGGTAGATACGCAGTATTTT.

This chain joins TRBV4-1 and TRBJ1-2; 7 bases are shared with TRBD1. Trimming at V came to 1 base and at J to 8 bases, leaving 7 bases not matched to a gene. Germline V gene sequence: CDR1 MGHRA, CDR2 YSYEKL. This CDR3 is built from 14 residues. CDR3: CASSQGPYRGGYTF. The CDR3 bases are TGCGCCAGCAGCCAAGGACCCTACAGGGGCGGCTACACCTTC.

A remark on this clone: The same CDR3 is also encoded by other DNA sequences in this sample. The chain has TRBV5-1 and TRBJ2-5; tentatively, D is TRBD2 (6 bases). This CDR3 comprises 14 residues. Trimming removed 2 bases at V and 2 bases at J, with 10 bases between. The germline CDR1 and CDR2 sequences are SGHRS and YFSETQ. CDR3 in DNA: TGCGCCAGCAGCTTTTCTGGAGGGCAAGAGACCCAGTACTTC. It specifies CASSFSGGQETQYF.

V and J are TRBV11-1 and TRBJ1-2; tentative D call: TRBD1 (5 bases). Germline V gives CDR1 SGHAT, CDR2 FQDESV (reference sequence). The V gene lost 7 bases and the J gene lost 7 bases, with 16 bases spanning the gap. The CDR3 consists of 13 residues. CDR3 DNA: TGTGCCAGCACCCGACGCGGGGGAGGTGGCTACACCTTC. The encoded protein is CASTRRGGGGYTF.

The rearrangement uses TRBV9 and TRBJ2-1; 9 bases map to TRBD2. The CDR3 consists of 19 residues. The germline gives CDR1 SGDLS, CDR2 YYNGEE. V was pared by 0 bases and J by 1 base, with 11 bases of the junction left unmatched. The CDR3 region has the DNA TGTGCCAGCAGCGTAGAAGGATTCGCGACTAGCGGATCCTACAATGAGCAGTTCTTC. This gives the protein CASSVEGFATSGSYNEQFF.

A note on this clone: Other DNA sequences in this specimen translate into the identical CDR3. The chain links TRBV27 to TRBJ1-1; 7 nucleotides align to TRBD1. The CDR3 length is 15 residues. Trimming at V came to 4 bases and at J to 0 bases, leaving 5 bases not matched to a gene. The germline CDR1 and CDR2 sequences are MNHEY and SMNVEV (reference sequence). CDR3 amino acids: CASSSDRLMNTEAFF. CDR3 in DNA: TGTGCCAGCAGTTCGGACAGGCTAATGAACACTGAAGCTTTCTTT.

CDR3 bases: TGCGCCAGCAGCTTCCGACAGGCGAACACTGAAGCTTTCTTT. It codes for CASSFRQANTEAFF. The chain is built from TRBV5-1 and TRBJ1-1; perhaps TRBD1 as D (6 bases). This CDR3 has 14 residues. Germline values: CDR1 SGHRS, CDR2 YFSETQ. V was shortened by 2 bases and J by 1 base, with 9 bases between the two germline ends.

The CDR3 DNA is TGTGCCACCAGCACCGGGACACACCAAGAGACCCAGTACTTC. Residues: CATSTGTHQETQYF. J is TRBJ2-5 and V is TRBV15; D might be TRBD1 (6 bases). CDR1 and CDR2 (germline): LNHNV, YYDKDF (reference sequence). Trimming shortened V by 4 bases and J by 0 bases, and 9 bases separated the two germline ends. The CDR3 has 14 residues.

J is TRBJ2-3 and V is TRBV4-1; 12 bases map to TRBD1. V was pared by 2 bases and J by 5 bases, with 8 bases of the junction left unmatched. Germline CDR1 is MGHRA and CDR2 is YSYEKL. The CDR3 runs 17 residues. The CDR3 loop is CASSQSRDRGLRDTQYF. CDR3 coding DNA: TGCGCCAGCAGCCAAAGCCGGGACAGGGGGCTGAGAGATACGCAGTATTTT.

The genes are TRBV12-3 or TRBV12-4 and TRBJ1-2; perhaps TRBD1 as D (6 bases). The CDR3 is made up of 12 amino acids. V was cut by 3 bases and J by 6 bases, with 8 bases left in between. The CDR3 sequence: CASSFSGDGYTF. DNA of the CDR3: TGTGCCAGCAGTTTTTCAGGGGATGGCTACACCTTC.

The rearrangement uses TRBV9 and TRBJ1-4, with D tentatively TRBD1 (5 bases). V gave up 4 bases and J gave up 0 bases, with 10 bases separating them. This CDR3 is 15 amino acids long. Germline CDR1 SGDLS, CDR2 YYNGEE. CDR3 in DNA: TGTGCCAGCAGCTTAACAGGCGCAACTAATGAAAAACTGTTTTTT. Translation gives CASSLTGATNEKLFF.

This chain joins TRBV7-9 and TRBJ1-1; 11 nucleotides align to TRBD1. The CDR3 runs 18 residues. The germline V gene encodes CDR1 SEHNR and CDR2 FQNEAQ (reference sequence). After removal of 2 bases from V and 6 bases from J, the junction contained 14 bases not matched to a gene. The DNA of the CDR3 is TGTGCCAGCAGCTTACAGGACAGGGGGCGTTTTTTGTTGGCTGAAGCTTTCTTT. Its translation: CASSLQDRGRFLLAEAFF.

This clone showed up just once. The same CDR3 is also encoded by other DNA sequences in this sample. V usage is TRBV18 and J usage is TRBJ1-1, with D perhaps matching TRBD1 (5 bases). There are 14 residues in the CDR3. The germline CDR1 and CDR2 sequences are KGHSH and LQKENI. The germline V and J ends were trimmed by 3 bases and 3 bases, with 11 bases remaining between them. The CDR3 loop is CASSPQGGDTEAFF. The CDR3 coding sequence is TGTGCCAGCTCACCCCAGGGTGGGGACACTGAAGCTTTCTTT.

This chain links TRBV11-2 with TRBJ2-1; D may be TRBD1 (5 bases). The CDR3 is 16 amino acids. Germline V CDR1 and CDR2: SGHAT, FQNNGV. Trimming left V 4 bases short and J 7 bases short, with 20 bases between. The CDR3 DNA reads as TGTGCCAGCAGCTCCCTCAGTCGGGTTGACAGAAATGAGCAGTTCTTC. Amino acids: CASSSLSRVDRNEQFF.

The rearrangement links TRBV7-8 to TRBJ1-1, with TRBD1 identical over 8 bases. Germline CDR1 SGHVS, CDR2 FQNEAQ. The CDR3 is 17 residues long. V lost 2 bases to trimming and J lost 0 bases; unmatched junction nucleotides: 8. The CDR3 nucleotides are TGTGCCAGCAGCTTATCAACAGGGGGAGTGGTGAACACTGAAGCTTTCTTT. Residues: CASSLSTGGVVNTEAFF.

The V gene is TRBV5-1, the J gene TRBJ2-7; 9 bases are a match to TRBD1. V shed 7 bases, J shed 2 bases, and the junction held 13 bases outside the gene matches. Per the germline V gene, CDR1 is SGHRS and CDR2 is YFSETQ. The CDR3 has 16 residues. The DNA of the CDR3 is TGCGCCAGCTCCGGACAGGGGCGGACTGGCGCCTACGAGCAGTACTTC. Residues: CASSGQGRTGAYEQYF. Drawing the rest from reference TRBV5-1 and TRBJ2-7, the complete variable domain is KAGVTQTPRYLIKTRGQQVTLSCSPISGHRSVSWYQQTPGQGLQFLFEYFSETQRNKGNFPGRFSGRQFSNSRSEMNVSTLELGDSALYLCASSGQGRTGAYEQYFGPGTRLTVT.

The CDR3 protein is CASSSGGQGRETQYF. In DNA, the CDR3 is TGCGCCAGCAGCTCCGGGGGGCAGGGGCGGGAGACCCAGTACTTC. The chain couples TRBV5-1 to TRBJ2-5; D might be TRBD2 (7 bases). Germline V gene sequence: CDR1 SGHRS, CDR2 YFSETQ. The V gene lost 3 bases and the J gene lost 5 bases, with 17 bases spanning the gap. This CDR3 contains 15 residues. Full variable domain (outside the CDR3, taken from reference TRBV5-1 and TRBJ2-5): KAGVTQTPRYLIKTRGQQVTLSCSPISGHRSVSWYQQTPGQGLQFLFEYFSETQRNKGNFPGRFSGRQFSNSRSEMNVSTLELGDSALYLCASSSGGQGRETQYFGPGTRLLVL.